The 6 T cell receptor beta chains listed next were all sequenced from one sample in a study of graft-versus-host responses after intestinal transplantation. Method: immunoSEQ multiplex PCR; TCRdb's copy keeps in-frame clones and lacks some. The repertoire holds under 95,000 clones, with approximately 78% as singletons. The antigens these receptors bind are not known. The starting material was unstimulated CD4+ T cells sorted from spleen or lymph node cells, obtained before intestinal transplant. Source of these receptors: a human donor who received an intestinal transplant.

Comment on this clone: Distinct nucleotide sequences in the sample also encode this CDR3. Here the CDR3 DNA reads TGCGCCAGCAGCTTGGGAGGGGGCGAGACCCAGTACTTC. It codes for CASSLGGGETQYF. This chain links TRBV5-1 with TRBJ2-5, with TRBD1 matching over 7 bases. The CDR3 spans 13 residues. Germline V gene data show CDR1 as SGHRS and CDR2 as YFSETQ. V lost 0 bases and J lost 5; bases outside the gene matches: 1.

The chain couples TRBV6-5 to TRBJ1-2, with 7 positions matching TRBD1. Germline V CDR1 and CDR2: MNHEY, SVGAGI. V was pared by 5 bases and J by 7 bases, with 10 bases of the junction left unmatched. The CDR3 loop spans 14 amino acids. The DNA for the CDR3 is TGTGCCAGCAGTGAAATCATAGGGGGCGGTGGCTACACCTTC. This encodes CASSEIIGGGGYTF.

This chain uses TRBV27 with TRBJ2-5, with TRBD2 as a possible D gene (5 bases). Per germline, CDR1 MNHEY and CDR2 SMNVEV (reference sequence). Trimming shortened V by 4 bases and J by 2 bases, and 17 bases separated the two germline ends. The CDR3 extends over 16 amino acids. The CDR3 loop is CASSWRTPRLQETQYF. The CDR3 DNA sequence: TGTGCCAGCAGTTGGAGGACTCCACGACTTCAAGAGACCCAGTACTTC.

The V gene is TRBV4-1, the J gene TRBJ1-2; TRBD1 agrees at 8 bases. CDR3 length: 16 amino acids. J was trimmed by 4 bases and V by 4 bases; bases with no gene match: 11. Germline-derived CDR1 and CDR2 are MGHRA and YSYEKL. CDR3 in amino acids: CASSLGTTGGGYGYTF. CDR3 nucleotides: TGCGCCAGCAGCCTAGGAACCACAGGGGGAGGCTATGGCTACACCTTC.

V and J are TRBV11-2 and TRBJ2-7, with 8 bases that match TRBD2. V gave up 1 base and J gave up 0 bases; unmatched junction bases: 2. This CDR3 has 15 amino acids. Germline CDR1 and CDR2: SGHAT and FQNNGV. In nucleotides, the CDR3 is TGTGCCAGCAGCTTAGTAGCGGGGAACTCCTACGAGCAGTACTTC. This codes for CASSLVAGNSYEQYF. Drawing the rest from reference TRBV11-2 and TRBJ2-7, the complete variable domain is EAGVAQSPRYKIIEKRQSVAFWCNPISGHATLYWYQQILGQGPKLLIQFQNNGVVDDSQLPKDRFSAERLKGVDSTLKIQPAKLEDSAVYLCASSLVAGNSYEQYFGPGTRLTVT.

The chain employs TRBV5-6 and TRBJ2-2; 8 positions match TRBD1. The germline V gene encodes CDR1 SGHDT and CDR2 YYEEEE. CDR3 length: 13 residues. Trimming at V came to 3 bases and at J to 7 bases, leaving 2 bases not matched to a gene. The CDR3 sequence: CASSWGTGGELFF. The CDR3 DNA sequence: TGTGCCAGCAGCTGGGGGACAGGCGGGGAGCTGTTTTTT.